Below, 31 T cell receptor beta chains from the same sample are listed, as sequenced in a study of shared clonotypes between healthy human individuals. TCRdb's table, derived via immunoSEQ multiplex PCR, lists solely in-frame clones and lacks some. The table has 400,000 to 550,000 clones, roughly 78% seen once. Material for sequencing was PBMCs. These receptors were collected from a woman aged 40-49 years in good health. Some clones in this sample may be carry-over from other donors' samples.

The V and J genes are TRBV28 and TRBJ2-5, with TRBD2 matching 9 bases. V dropped 5 bases and J dropped 5; count of bases not matched to a gene: 15. Germline V gives CDR1 MDHEN, CDR2 SYDVKM. The CDR3 contains 17 residues. The CDR3 DNA is TGTGCCAGCAGTACCCGGGGGACTAGCTCCGGCGTGGAGACCCAGTACTTC. It specifies CASSTRGTSSGVETQYF.

V and J are TRBV7-9 and TRBJ2-1, with a weak D call TRBD1 (5 bases). Germline loops: CDR1 SEHNR, CDR2 FQNEAQ (reference sequence). The CDR3 length is 14 residues. V gave up 4 bases and J gave up 4 bases, with 11 bases separating them. The CDR3, as DNA: TGTGCCAGCAGCTCCGAGCGACAGTACAATGAGCAGTTCTTC. It translates to CASSSERQYNEQFF.

The gene calls are TRBV25-1 and TRBJ1-4; TRBD1 agrees at 9 bases. The length of the CDR3 is 14 residues. Germline V gene lookup returns CDR1 MGHDK and CDR2 SYGVNS. V was pared by 4 bases and J by 8 bases, with 5 bases of the junction left unmatched. The CDR3 DNA follows: TGTGCCAGCAGTGGGACAGGGGAAGTCGAAAAACTGTTTTTT. Amino acid sequence: CASSGTGEVEKLFF.

This chain joins TRBV28 and TRBJ2-1, with 11 bases matching TRBD2. CDR3 length equals 14 residues. V was clipped by 6 bases and J by 7 bases; unmatched bases: 5. Per germline, CDR1 MDHEN and CDR2 SYDVKM. The CDR3 spells CASRPRLAGNEQFF. As DNA, the CDR3 is TGTGCCAGCAGACCCCGACTAGCGGGAAATGAGCAGTTCTTC.

The J gene is TRBJ2-1, the V gene TRBV11-2; the D call may be TRBD1 or TRBD2 (5 bases each). V lost 5 bases and J lost 7, with 12 bases in between. This CDR3 region has 13 residues. Germline CDR1 is SGHAT and CDR2 is FQNNGV. The CDR3 nucleotides are TGTGCCAGCAGCCCATACTGGGGGAATGAGCAGTTCTTC. Protein sequence: CASSPYWGNEQFF.

Turning to this clone: Other nucleotide sequences from this sample produce the same CDR3. The chain uses TRBV5-4 and TRBJ1-4; D unclear. Trimming removed 0 bases at V and 0 bases at J, with 3 bases between. CDR1 is SGHNT, CDR2 YYREEE, per germline (reference sequence). The CDR3 is 14 amino acids. The CDR3 here is CASSLGATNEKLFF. The CDR3 bases are TGTGCCAGCAGCTTGGGTGCAACTAATGAAAAACTGTTTTTT.

A remark on this clone: This may be a read error, as it is one base from a much larger clone. This chain uses TRBV1 with TRBJ2-7; the table's D gene call, TRBD2, was not cross checked with the DNA. TRBV1 is a pseudogene segment. This CDR3 has 18 amino acids. CDR3 loop: CTSSQEALVGDQPYEQYF. The CDR3 nucleotides read TGCACCAGCAGCCAAGAGGCACTAGTGGGAGATCAACCTTACGAGCAGTACTTC.

This clone was seen once. This sequence joins TRBV9 and TRBJ2-2; tentatively, D is TRBD1 (8 bases). V was cut by 3 bases and J by 3 bases, with 21 bases left in between. The germline gives CDR1 SGDLS, CDR2 YYNGEE. This CDR3 has 18 residues. The CDR3: CASSAPQGGTGHTGELFF. CDR3 DNA sequence: TGTGCCAGCAGCGCTCCTCAGGGGGGGACAGGTCACACCGGGGAGCTGTTTTTT.

This clone appeared a single time. The sample carries other DNA sequences with the same CDR3. The rearrangement joins TRBV11-2 to TRBJ2-7; TRBD1 matches 11 bases. J lost 4 bases, V lost 4 bases, and 3 bases had no gene match. The CDR3 spans 14 residues. Germline V CDR1 and CDR2: SGHAT, FQNNGV. The CDR3 nucleotides read TGTGCCAGCAGCTCGGACAGGGGGCTATACGAGCAGTACTTC. Translating gives CASSSDRGLYEQYF.

The rearrangement links TRBV11-2 to TRBJ1-2, with TRBD1 as a possible D gene (5 bases). The CDR3 length is 16 residues. V was cut by 5 bases and J by 2 bases, with 18 bases left in between. Looked up from germline, CDR1 is SGHAT and CDR2 is FQNNGV. For the CDR3, the DNA is TGTGCCAGCAGCACCCCCCGGGACCGGCGGAACTATGGCTACACCTTC. Protein product: CASSTPRDRRNYGYTF.

The gene calls are TRBV11-1 and TRBJ2-5; 7 positions match TRBD1. J was trimmed by 2 bases and V by 4 bases; bases with no gene match: 10. Germline CDR1 and CDR2: SGHAT and FQDESV (reference sequence). The CDR3 extends over 16 amino acids. CDR3 sequence reads: CASSSNHRGGQETQYF. CDR3 bases: TGTGCCAGCAGCTCAAACCACAGGGGCGGGCAAGAGACCCAGTACTTC.

The chain couples TRBV18 to TRBJ1-3; D gene ambiguous. Trimming left V 5 bases short and J 3 bases short, with 14 bases between. Germline V gene data show CDR1 as KGHSH and CDR2 as LQKENI. The CDR3 runs 15 residues. This CDR3 is CASSKKAEDGNTIYF. As DNA, the CDR3 is TGTGCCAGCTCAAAGAAGGCAGAAGATGGAAACACCATATATTTT.

The rearrangement joins TRBV29-1 to TRBJ1-5; TRBD1 agrees at 7 bases. The CDR3 length is 15 residues. Trimming took 4 bases from V and 6 from J; bases not matched to a gene: 12. Germline loops: CDR1 SQVTM, CDR2 ANQGSEA. CDR3 sequence: CSVATPQGTGQPQHF. CDR3 coding DNA: TGCAGCGTTGCCACCCCACAGGGGACGGGTCAGCCCCAGCATTTT.

The chain carries TRBV6-4 and TRBJ2-3, with D possibly TRBD1 on 5 matching bases. V dropped 7 bases and J dropped 2 bases, with 10 bases sitting between them. The CDR3 extends over 13 amino acids. CDR1 MRHNA and CDR2 SNTAGT come from the germline V gene. The CDR3 nucleotides read TGTGCCAGCAAGGGGATGGACACAGATACGCAGTATTTT. Translated: CASKGMDTDTQYF.

V is TRBV5-6 and J is TRBJ2-5; maybe TRBD1 (5 bases). CDR1 and CDR2 (germline): SGHDT, YYEEEE. V shed 3 bases and J shed 5 bases, with 14 bases lying between them. This CDR3 spans 14 amino acids. The CDR3 is CASSSVRTYETQYF. The CDR3 DNA sequence: TGTGCCAGCAGCTCGGTGCGGACATACGAGACCCAGTACTTC.

The V gene is TRBV7-9, the J gene TRBJ2-1, with 7 bases identical to TRBD1. Germline V gene lookup returns CDR1 SEHNR and CDR2 FQNEAQ (reference sequence). The CDR3 consists of 17 residues. J was trimmed by 3 bases and V by 1 base; bases with no gene match: 9. The CDR3 DNA follows: TGTGCCAGCAGCTTAGGCCTGACAGGGCCTATCTACAATGAGCAGTTCTTC. It codes for CASSLGLTGPIYNEQFF.

This chain's CDR3 is CASSYSRDEQYF. As DNA, the CDR3 is TGTGCCAGCAGTTACTCTCGGGACGAGCAGTACTTC. The genes are TRBV6-6 and TRBJ2-7; D is unclear. The CDR3 is 12 amino acids. The V end was cut by 0 bases, the J end by 5 bases, with 5 bases between. Germline CDR1 MNHNY, CDR2 SVGAGI (reference sequence).

The V call is TRBV6-1, the J call TRBJ2-1, with 12 bases lining up with TRBD1. Unmatched junction bases numbered 8, after V lost 5 bases and J lost 9 bases. CDR1 and CDR2 from the germline V gene are MNHNS and SASEGT. The CDR3 totals 15 residues. CDR3 region: CASSPRDRGLGEQFF. CDR3 DNA sequence: TGTGCCAGCAGTCCCCGGGACAGGGGGCTTGGTGAGCAGTTCTTC.

J is TRBJ1-2 and V is TRBV9, with 10 nucleotides matching TRBD1. The ends lost 0 bases at V and 0 bases at J; junction bases unmatched: 8. Germline CDR1 SGDLS, CDR2 YYNGEE. The CDR3 consists of 18 residues. The DNA for the CDR3 is TGTGCCAGCAGCGTAGGCGACAGGGGGCGCTCGGCTAACTATGGCTACACCTTC. It yields the protein CASSVGDRGRSANYGYTF.

The chain joins TRBV5-6 to TRBJ1-5; tentatively, D is TRBD1 (5 bases). Trimming took off 4 bases at V and 5 bases at J, with 13 bases between the two ends. From germline, CDR1 is SGHDT and CDR2 YYEEEE. The CDR3 has 14 residues. CDR3 region: CASSRGTAHQPQHF. Here the CDR3 DNA reads TGTGCCAGCAGCCGTGGGACGGCCCATCAGCCCCAGCATTTT.

The sample holds a few counts of this clone. The rearrangement uses TRBV2 and TRBJ2-2; tentative D call: TRBD1 (5 bases). The V gene lost 11 bases and the J gene lost 5 bases, with 15 bases spanning the gap. CDR3 length: 13 amino acids. Per germline, CDR1 SNHLY and CDR2 FYNNEI. The CDR3 loop reads CAGARGNTGELFF. The CDR3 bases are TGTGCCGGGGCAAGGGGTAATACCGGGGAGCTGTTTTTT.

V and J are TRBV21-1 and TRBJ2-3. TRBV21-1 is a known pseudogene. The CDR3 spans 15 residues. Here the CDR3 DNA reads TGTGCCAGCAGCAAAAAAGGCTACAGCACAGATACGCAGTATTTT. Translated: CASSKKGYSTDTQYF.

J is TRBJ2-2 and V is TRBV4-1; 7 bases are shared with TRBD1. The ends lost 4 bases at V and 1 base at J; junction bases unmatched: 3. The CDR3 loop spans 15 amino acids. Looked up from germline, CDR1 is MGHRA and CDR2 is YSYEKL. DNA for the CDR3: TGCGCCAGCAGCCTCCGACAGGGGAACACCGGGGAGCTGTTTTTT. Translation gives CASSLRQGNTGELFF.

The CDR3 loop is CASSPRGAGGPSRISGANVLTF. CDR3 coding DNA: TGTGCCAGCTCACCAAGGGGAGCGGGAGGGCCATCCCGCATCTCTGGGGCCAACGTCCTGACTTTC. The chain uses TRBV18 and TRBJ2-6; TRBD2 matches 10 bases. There are 22 residues in the CDR3. Germline V gives CDR1 KGHSH, CDR2 LQKENI. V was clipped by 2 bases and J by 0 bases; unmatched bases: 16. Full variable domain (missing parts from reference TRBV18 and TRBJ2-6): NAGVMQNPRHLVRRRGQEARLRCSPMKGHSHVYWYRQLPEEGLKFMVYLQKENIIDESGMPKERFSAEFPKEGPSILRIQQVVRGDSAAYFCASSPRGAGGPSRISGANVLTFGAGSRLTVL.

This sequence joins TRBV5-1 and TRBJ2-7; 7 nucleotides line up with TRBD1. Per germline, CDR1 SGHRS and CDR2 YFSETQ. The CDR3 runs to 12 residues. V lost 4 bases to trimming and J lost 7 bases; unmatched junction nucleotides: 5. CDR3 nucleotides: TGCGCCAGCAGCCAGGGACAGCGGGAGCAGTACTTC. Its protein product is CASSQGQREQYF.

CDR3 in DNA: TGTGCCTGGAGCTTGGGACTAGCGGGAGGAACCGGGGAGCTGTTTTTT. Residues: CAWSLGLAGGTGELFF. The chain combines TRBV30 with TRBJ2-2, with TRBD2 matching over 15 bases. V trimming: 3 bases; J trimming: 5 bases; junction bases outside the gene matches: 4. Per the germline V gene, CDR1 is GTSNPN and CDR2 is SVGIG (reference sequence). This CDR3 is 16 amino acids long.

The gene calls are TRBV2 and TRBJ2-7, with TRBD2 identical over 11 bases. This CDR3 has 15 amino acids. Germline V lookup: CDR1 SNHLY, CDR2 FYNNEI. V dropped 6 bases and J dropped 7; count of bases not matched to a gene: 11. DNA for the CDR3: TGTGCCAGCAGGGGAACTAGCGGGAGAGTGGAAGAGCAGTACTTC. This encodes CASRGTSGRVEEQYF.

The chain uses TRBV5-8 and TRBJ2-2; D possibly corresponds to TRBD2 (6 bases). Trimming left V 4 bases short and J 7 bases short, with 17 bases between. Germline CDR1 reads SGHTS; CDR2 reads YDEGEE. The CDR3 is made up of 15 amino acids. This chain's CDR3 is CASSPWGTPNGELFF. The DNA of the CDR3 is TGTGCCAGCAGCCCCTGGGGGACTCCTAACGGGGAGCTGTTTTTT.

The chain uses TRBV20-1 and TRBJ2-3; D is unclear. The germline gives CDR1 DFQATT, CDR2 SNEGSKA (reference sequence). The CDR3 is 11 residues long. The V end lost 2 bases, the J end lost 6 bases, and 6 bases lay between the germline ends. Here the CDR3 reads CSARFGDTQYF. In DNA form, the CDR3 reads TGCAGTGCTAGATTCGGGGATACGCAGTATTTT.

Many counts were recorded for this clone. The chain carries TRBV30 and TRBJ2-5; D uncertain. The tail of the sequence fits TRBJ2-7 better, so the J call may be wrong. This CDR3 contains 11 residues. The germline CDR1 and CDR2 sequences are GTSNPN and SVGIG (reference sequence). The chain's CDR3 is CAWERNYEQYF. The CDR3 nucleotides are TGTGCCTGGGAACGTAACTACGAGCAGTACTTC.

The chain couples TRBV29-1 to TRBJ2-1, with 7 bases lining up with TRBD2. CDR3 length equals 13 residues. Germline V gene data show CDR1 as SQVTM and CDR2 as ANQGSEA. Germline trimming cut 4 bases from V and 7 bases from J; bases unmatched to any gene: 7. In DNA, the CDR3 is TGCAGCGTTGCGGGAGGTTCGGGGAATGAGCAGTTCTTC. Its protein product is CSVAGGSGNEQFF.